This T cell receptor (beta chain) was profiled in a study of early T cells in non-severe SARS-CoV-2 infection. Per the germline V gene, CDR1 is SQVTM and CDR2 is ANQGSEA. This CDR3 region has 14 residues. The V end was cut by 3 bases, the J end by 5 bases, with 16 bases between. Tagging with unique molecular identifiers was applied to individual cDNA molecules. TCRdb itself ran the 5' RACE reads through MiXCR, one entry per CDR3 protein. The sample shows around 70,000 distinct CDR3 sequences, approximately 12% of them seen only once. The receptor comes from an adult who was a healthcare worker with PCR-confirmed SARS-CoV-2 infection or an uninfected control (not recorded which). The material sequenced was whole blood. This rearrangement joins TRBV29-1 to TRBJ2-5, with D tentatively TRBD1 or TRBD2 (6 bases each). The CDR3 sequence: CSVEAGVGGETQYF. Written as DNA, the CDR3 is TGCAGCGTTGAGGCAGGGGTAGGGGGGGAGACCCAGTACTTC.